Described below is a single T cell receptor (beta chain) sequence and its context. This sample was taken from a study of blood T cell repertoires in COVID-19. In the authors' methods: Reference gene primer amplification in the assay estimated nucleated cell counts. The repertoire was sequenced with immunoSEQ multiplex PCR; TCRdb's copy has only in-frame clones and lacks some. The DNA was the basis for D and trimming; V, J and clone size are from that table. The sample holds 63,000 or so clones, more than 75% seen once. The CDR3 length is 11 residues. Germline V gives CDR1 MDHEN, CDR2 SYDVKM. V gave up 5 bases and J gave up 2 bases, with 4 bases separating them.

The V gene is TRBV28, the J gene TRBJ2-7; D is uncertain. The receptor was derived from a human donor in a cohort sampled during active COVID-19. Sample: peripheral blood. The CDR3 coding sequence is TGTGCCAGCAGTCGTCCCTACGAGCAGTACTTC. Translating it yields CASSRPYEQYF.